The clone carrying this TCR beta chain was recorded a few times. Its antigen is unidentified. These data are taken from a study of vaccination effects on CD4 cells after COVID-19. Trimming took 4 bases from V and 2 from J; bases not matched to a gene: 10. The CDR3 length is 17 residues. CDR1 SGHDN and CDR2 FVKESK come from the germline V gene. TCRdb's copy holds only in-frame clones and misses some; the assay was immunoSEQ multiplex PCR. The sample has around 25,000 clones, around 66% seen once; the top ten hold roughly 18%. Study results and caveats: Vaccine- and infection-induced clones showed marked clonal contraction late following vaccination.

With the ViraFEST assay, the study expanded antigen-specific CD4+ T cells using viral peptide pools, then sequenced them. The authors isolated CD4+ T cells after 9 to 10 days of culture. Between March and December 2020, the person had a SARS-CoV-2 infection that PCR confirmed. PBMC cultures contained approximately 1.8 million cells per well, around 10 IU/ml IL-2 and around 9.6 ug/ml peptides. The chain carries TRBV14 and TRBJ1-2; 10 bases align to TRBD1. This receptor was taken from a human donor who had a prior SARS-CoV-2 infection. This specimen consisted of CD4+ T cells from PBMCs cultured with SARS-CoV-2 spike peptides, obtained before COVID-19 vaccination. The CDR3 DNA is TGTGCCAGCAGCCTTCGTATAGGGGACAGGGGAAACTATGGCTACACCTTC. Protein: CASSLRIGDRGNYGYTF. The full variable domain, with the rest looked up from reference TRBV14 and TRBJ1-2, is EAGVTQFPSHSVIEKGQTVTLRCDPISGHDNLYWYRRVMGKEIKFLLHFVKESKQDESGMPNNRFLAERTGGTYSTLKVQPAELEDSGVYFCASSLRIGDRGNYGYTFGSGTRLTVV.